This T cell receptor (beta chain) emerged from a study of PD-1 blockade in classical Hodgkin lymphoma. Study-level results: While CD8+ TCR diversity did not rise significantly by C4D1, CD4+ TCR diversity did.

The patients all showed relapse after autologous stem cell transplantation, while their brentuximab vedotin exposure varied. Germline CDR1 and CDR2: MNHEY and SVGAGI. The CDR3 extends over 13 amino acids. Trimming pared 4 bases from V and 5 bases from J, leaving 10 bases between. Sequencing used immunoSEQ multiplex PCR; TCRdb keeps in-frame clones, though not all of them. The sample includes about 110,000 clones, nearly 90% of them seen just once. Regarding this clone: The antigen is not known.

Here the sequenced sample was peripheral blood mononuclear cells (PBMCs), taken before the second cycle of nivolumab. This TCR was recovered from a human donor with classical Hodgkin lymphoma. The V call is TRBV6-5, the J call TRBJ2-3; no clear D gene. CDR3 region: CASSSWGIDTQYF. The CDR3 DNA sequence: TGTGCCAGCAGTTCCTGGGGTATAGATACGCAGTATTTT.